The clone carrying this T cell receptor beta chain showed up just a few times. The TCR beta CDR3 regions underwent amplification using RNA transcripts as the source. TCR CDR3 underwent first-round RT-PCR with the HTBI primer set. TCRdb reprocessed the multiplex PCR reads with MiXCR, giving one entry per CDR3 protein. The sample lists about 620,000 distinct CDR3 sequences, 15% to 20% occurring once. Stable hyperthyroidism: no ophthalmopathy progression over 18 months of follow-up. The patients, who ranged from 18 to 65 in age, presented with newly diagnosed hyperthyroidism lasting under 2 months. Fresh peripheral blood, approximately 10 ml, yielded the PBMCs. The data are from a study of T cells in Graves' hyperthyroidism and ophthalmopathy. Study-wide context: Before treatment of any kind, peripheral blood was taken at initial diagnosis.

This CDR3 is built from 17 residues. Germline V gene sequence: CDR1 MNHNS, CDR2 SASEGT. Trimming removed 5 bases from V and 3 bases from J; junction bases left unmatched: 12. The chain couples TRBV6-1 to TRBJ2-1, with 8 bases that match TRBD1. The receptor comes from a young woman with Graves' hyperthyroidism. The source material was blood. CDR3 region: CASSRSSGTGVYNEQFF. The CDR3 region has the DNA TGTGCCAGCAGTCGGTCTTCCGGGACAGGAGTCTACAATGAGCAGTTCTTC.